This TCR beta chain was sequenced for a study of cytomegalovirus exposure and HLA in healthy donors. The PCR made use of 60 Vbeta and 13 Jbeta primers. Assay used: immunoSEQ multiplex PCR; TCRdb lists only in-frame clones, some missing. This table holds about 160,000 clones, 60% to 80% found once. Study-level points and caveats: Follow-up analysis seemed to connect common viral pathogens with several of the most significant clusters identified. TCR beta sequences reportedly predicted most subjects' HLA-A and HLA-B alleles accurately. A later analysis reportedly identified an Asian-associated ancestry cluster as carrying fewer N-insertions than the approximately 710-donor mean.

In germline, CDR1 is MDHEN, CDR2 SYDVKM. This CDR3 has 16 amino acids. With V trimmed by 6 bases and J by 5 bases, 16 bases remained unmatched. A few counts support this clone. Its target is not known. Source material: PBMCs. The chain is built from TRBV28 and TRBJ2-7; 7 bases match TRBD1. The clonotype originates from a woman aged 30 to 39 in good health and CMV-seronegative. CDR3 residues: CASRLRGTVVPDEQYF. DNA for the CDR3: TGTGCCAGCAGACTTAGAGGGACAGTCGTACCGGACGAGCAGTACTTC.